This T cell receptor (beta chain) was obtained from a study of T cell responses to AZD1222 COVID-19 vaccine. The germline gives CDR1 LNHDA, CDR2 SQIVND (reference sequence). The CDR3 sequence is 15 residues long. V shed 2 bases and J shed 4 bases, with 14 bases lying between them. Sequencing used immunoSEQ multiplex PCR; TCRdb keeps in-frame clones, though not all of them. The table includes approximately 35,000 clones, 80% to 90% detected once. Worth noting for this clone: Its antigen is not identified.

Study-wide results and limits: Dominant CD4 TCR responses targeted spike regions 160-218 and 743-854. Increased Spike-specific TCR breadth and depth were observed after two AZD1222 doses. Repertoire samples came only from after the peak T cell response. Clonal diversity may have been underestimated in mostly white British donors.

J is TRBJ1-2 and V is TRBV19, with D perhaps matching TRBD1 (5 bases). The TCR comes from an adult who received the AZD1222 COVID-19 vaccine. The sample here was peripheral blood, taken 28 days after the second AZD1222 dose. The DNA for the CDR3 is TGTGCCAGTAGTATACCATCAGGGCCAGGCTATGGCTACACCTTC. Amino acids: CASSIPSGPGYGYTF.